The following is a T cell receptor (beta chain) sequence with its context. What it binds is not known. V was shortened by 4 bases and J by 4 bases, with 17 bases between the two germline ends. This CDR3 has 16 residues. Germline V CDR1 and CDR2: MNHEY, SVGAGI. The assay was immunoSEQ multiplex PCR, and TCRdb's table has in-frame clones only and misses some. The sample lists 150,000 or so clones, roughly 91% occurring once. The data derive from a study of T cell responses to AZD1222 COVID-19 vaccine. Study observations and caveats: Spike-specific TCR repertoires showed rising breadth and depth after two AZD1222 doses. Clonal diversity was possibly underestimated, and white British individuals and females predominated among donors.

This specimen was peripheral blood, taken 28 days after the second AZD1222 dose. The chain joins TRBV6-5 to TRBJ1-3; no reliable D call. This receptor was obtained from an adult who received the AZD1222 COVID-19 vaccine. CDR3 sequence: CASSWSTRGPGNTIYF. The CDR3 bases are TGTGCCAGCAGTTGGTCTACAAGAGGGCCAGGAAACACCATATATTTT.